Below, 3 T cell receptor beta chains from the same sample are listed, as sequenced in a study of T cell repertoires in cytomegalovirus infection. TCRdb re-analysed the reads in MiXCR, keeping a single row per CDR3 protein. The sample carries hundreds of thousands of distinct CDR3 sequences, 8% to 10% recorded once. Sequenced: PBMCs. These receptor sequences come from a human donor in good health (CMV status not recorded). Some clones in this sample may be carry-over from other donors' samples.

This clonotype was counted at least ten times. This rearrangement joins TRBV20-1 to TRBJ1-2; D possibly corresponds to TRBD1 (6 bases). The CDR3 extends over 15 amino acids. V dropped 0 bases and J dropped 4 bases, with 15 bases sitting between them. Germline lookup yields CDR1 DFQATT and CDR2 SNEGSKA (reference sequence). Here the CDR3 DNA reads TGCAGTGCTAGAGATACGAGGGGACAACTCTATGGCTACACCTTC. Translated: CSARDTRGQLYGYTF.

Ten or more counts support this clonotype. J is TRBJ2-3 and V is TRBV29-1, with TRBD1 as a possible D gene (7 bases). Trimming stripped 5 bases from V and 6 bases from J, with 15 bases between. Germline V CDR1 and CDR2: SQVTM, ANQGSEA. CDR3 length: 13 amino acids. CDR3: CSVSGGRQDTQYF. The CDR3 nucleotides are TGCAGCGTTTCAGGGGGGAGGCAGGATACGCAGTATTTT.

This clonotype came up a few times. The chain employs TRBV20-1 and TRBJ2-7; D possibly corresponds to TRBD2 (7 bases). V lost 6 bases and J 0 bases, leaving 18 bases between the germline ends. In germline, CDR1 is DFQATT, CDR2 SNEGSKA (reference sequence). The CDR3 spans 15 residues. The CDR3 loop is CSARGAGVPSYEQYF. CDR3 bases: TGCAGTGCCCGGGGGGCGGGGGTTCCCTCCTACGAGCAGTACTTC.